Presented here are 16 T cell receptor beta chains from one specimen sequenced in a study of human T cells and chemical hapten exposure. This sample's time point: patch test 3, about 24 weeks after DPC sensitization. Stated treatment: therapeutic diphenylcyclopropenone sensitization with weekly scalp DPC. One entry per CDR3 protein results from TCRdb running MiXCR on the RACE reads. The data contain roughly 100,000 distinct CDR3 sequences, around 34% of them singletons. Sample: whole blood, taken in connection with sensitization to the hapten diphenylcyclopropenone (DPC). The receptors come from a man in his forties or fifties with alopecia areata. Some clones in this sample may be carry-over from other donors' samples.

The chain employs TRBV7-3 and TRBJ2-3, with 7 bases aligning to TRBD2. This CDR3 has 16 residues. Germline CDR1 and CDR2: SGHTA and FQGTGA. Unmatched junction bases numbered 14, after V lost 6 bases and J lost 5 bases. The CDR3 loop reads CASSSSGGSFGDTQYF. Here the CDR3 DNA reads TGTGCCAGCAGTTCAAGTGGCGGGAGTTTCGGAGATACGCAGTATTTT.

This chain links TRBV9 with TRBJ2-3, with D possibly being TRBD1 or TRBD2 (6 bases each). Trimming removed 10 bases from V and 1 base from J, with 16 bases in between. CDR3 length: 14 residues. Per germline, CDR1 SGDLS and CDR2 YYNGEE. CDR3 nucleotide sequence: TGTGCCGGGGGGCCGGGGGTCGGCACAGATACGCAGTATTTT. Amino acids: CAGGPGVGTDTQYF.

This clonotype came up a few times. V usage is TRBV20-1 and J usage is TRBJ2-3; TRBD2 matches at 10 bases. After removal of 5 bases from V and 0 bases from J, the junction contained 8 bases not matched to a gene. This CDR3 has 16 amino acids. CDR1 and CDR2 from the germline V gene are DFQATT and SNEGSKA (reference sequence). CDR3 amino acids: CSAPRTSGISTDTQYF. The CDR3 DNA follows: TGCAGTGCTCCACGGACTAGCGGAATTAGCACAGATACGCAGTATTTT.

This clonotype was detected only a few times. This sequence joins TRBV3-1 and TRBJ1-1; the D is unclear. This CDR3 is built from 12 residues. Germline V gives CDR1 LGHDT, CDR2 YNNKEL (reference sequence). V lost 5 bases and J 6 bases, leaving 10 bases between the germline ends. In DNA, the CDR3 is TGTGCCAGCAGCTACCTACGGTCTGAAGCTTTCTTT. This sequence encodes CASSYLRSEAFF.

In nucleotides, the CDR3 is TGTGCCAGCAGCGTACAGGGGAATGGCGAGCAGTACTTC. Translating it yields CASSVQGNGEQYF. The rearrangement links TRBV6-2 or TRBV6-3 to TRBJ2-7; 7 bases align to TRBD1. Germline trimming cut 6 bases from V and 6 bases from J; bases unmatched to any gene: 8. CDR3 length: 13 residues. Germline V gene lookup returns CDR1 MNHEY and CDR2 SVGEGT.

CDR3 protein: CASSSSRSYEQYV. CDR3 DNA: TGTGCCAGCAGCTCGAGCCGTTCCTACGAGCAGTACGTC. The chain couples TRBV7-2 to TRBJ2-7; no clear D. There are 13 residues in the CDR3. Germline V gene sequence: CDR1 SGHTA, CDR2 FQGNSA. Trimming stripped 4 bases from V and 1 base from J, with 8 bases between.

The chain joins TRBV28 to TRBJ1-2; D possibly corresponds to TRBD1 (5 bases). V shed 2 bases and J shed 9 bases, with 16 bases lying between them. Germline V gives CDR1 MDHEN, CDR2 SYDVKM. The CDR3 extends over 14 amino acids. As DNA, the CDR3 is TGTGCCAGCAGTTTACCGGGACGCCTAACTAGCTACACCTTC. It codes for CASSLPGRLTSYTF.

The genes are TRBV7-2 and TRBJ2-7; 7 bases agree with TRBD2. CDR1 and CDR2 (germline): SGHTA, FQGNSA. The ends lost 8 bases at V and 0 bases at J; junction bases unmatched: 7. The CDR3 is made up of 14 amino acids. The CDR3 DNA is TGTGCCAGCCGACTAGCCTACAGCTCCTACGAGCAGTACTTC. Its translation is CASRLAYSSYEQYF.

This chain links TRBV25-1 with TRBJ2-7; weak D call: TRBD1 (6 bases). CDR1 is MGHDK and CDR2 is SYGVNS in the germline V gene. V shed 7 bases and J shed 6 bases, with 19 bases lying between them. This CDR3 contains 14 residues. CDR3 coding DNA: TGTGCCAGCACCACCTGGGACACTATGGCCGAGCAGTACGTC. Translating it yields CASTTWDTMAEQYV.

This clonotype was detected a few times. The chain has TRBV7-2 and TRBJ2-7; the D gene is possibly TRBD2 (6 bases). In germline, CDR1 is SGHTA, CDR2 FQGNSA. The V end was cut by 0 bases, the J end by 1 base, with 13 bases between. This CDR3 contains 16 residues. The CDR3 region is CASSLALRGGSYEQYF. The CDR3 DNA is TGTGCCAGCAGCTTAGCGCTTAGGGGAGGATCCTACGAGCAGTACTTC.

The CDR3 DNA is TGTGCCAGCAATAAGGACAGTTACAATGAGCAGTTCTTC. Translated: CASNKDSYNEQFF. This chain links TRBV12-3 or TRBV12-4 with TRBJ2-1, with D possibly being TRBD1 (6 bases). V dropped 7 bases and J dropped 4 bases, with 11 bases sitting between them. The CDR3 runs to 13 residues.

This clonotype came up a few times. The chain employs TRBV7-9 and TRBJ2-1; either TRBD1 or TRBD2 may fit D (5 bases each). The V gene's germline CDR1 is SEHNR and CDR2 FQNEAQ (reference sequence). The CDR3 is 15 amino acids. The germline V and J ends were trimmed by 6 bases and 2 bases, with 14 bases remaining between them. The chain's CDR3 is CASSGGRGPYNEQFF. The CDR3 region has the DNA TGTGCCAGCAGTGGGGGACGGGGACCCTACAATGAGCAGTTCTTC.

This clonotype was seen more than once but under ten times. The chain links TRBV12-3 or TRBV12-4 to TRBJ2-1; tentative D call: TRBD1 (5 bases). V lost 7 bases to trimming and J lost 1 base, with 8 bases between them. CDR3 length equals 13 residues. The CDR3 loop reads CASTDSSYNEQFF. DNA for the CDR3: TGTGCCAGCACCGACAGTTCCTACAATGAGCAGTTCTTC.

This rearrangement joins TRBV12-3 or TRBV12-4 to TRBJ2-1; 14 bases line up with TRBD2. Trimming cost V 6 bases and J 12 bases; bases outside gene matches: 10. This CDR3 contains 15 residues. The CDR3 spells CASSPGLAGGSWQFF. The CDR3, as DNA: TGTGCCAGCAGCCCTGGACTAGCGGGAGGATCCTGGCAGTTCTTC.

The V and J genes are TRBV5-1 and TRBJ2-1; TRBD2 matches 11 bases. Germline V gene data show CDR1 as SGHRS and CDR2 as YFSETQ. V was pared by 2 bases and J by 9 bases, with 4 bases of the junction left unmatched. This CDR3 has 14 residues. The CDR3 nucleotides are TGCGCCAGCAGCTTACTAGCGGGAGCTGGTGAGCAGTTCTTC. It encodes CASSLLAGAGEQFF.

This clonotype was found many times. This chain links TRBV13 with TRBJ2-1; D possibly uses TRBD1 or TRBD2 (7 bases each). This CDR3 is built from 16 residues. The germline gives CDR1 PRHDT, CDR2 FYEKMQ (reference sequence). With 4 bases removed from V and 5 bases from J, the gap between germline ends came to 18 bases. In DNA, the CDR3 is TGTGCCAGCAGCTGGGGAGGGACAGAAGCCCACAATGAGCAGTTCTTC. Translation gives CASSWGGTEAHNEQFF.